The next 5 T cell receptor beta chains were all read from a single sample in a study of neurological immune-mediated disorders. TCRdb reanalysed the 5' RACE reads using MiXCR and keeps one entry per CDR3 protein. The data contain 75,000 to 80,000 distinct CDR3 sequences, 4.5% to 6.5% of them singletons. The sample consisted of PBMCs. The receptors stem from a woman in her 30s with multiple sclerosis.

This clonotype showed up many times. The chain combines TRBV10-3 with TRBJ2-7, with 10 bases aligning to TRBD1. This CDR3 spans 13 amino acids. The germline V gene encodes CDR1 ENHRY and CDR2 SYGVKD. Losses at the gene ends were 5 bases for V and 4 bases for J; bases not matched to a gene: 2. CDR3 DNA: TGTGCCATCAGTCCGGGACAGGGGTACGAGCAGTACTTC. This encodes CAISPGQGYEQYF.

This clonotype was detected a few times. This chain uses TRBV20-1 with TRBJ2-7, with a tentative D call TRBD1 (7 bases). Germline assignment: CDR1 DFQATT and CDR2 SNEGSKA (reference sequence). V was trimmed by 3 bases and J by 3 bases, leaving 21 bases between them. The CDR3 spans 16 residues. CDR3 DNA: TGCAGTGCTAGCAAGGGCCTACAGGGGACTTTCTACGAGCAGTACTTC. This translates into CSASKGLQGTFYEQYF.

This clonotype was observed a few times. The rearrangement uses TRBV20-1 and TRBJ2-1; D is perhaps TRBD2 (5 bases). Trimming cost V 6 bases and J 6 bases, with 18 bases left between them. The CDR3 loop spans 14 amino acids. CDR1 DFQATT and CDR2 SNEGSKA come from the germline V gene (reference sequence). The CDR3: CSAYGAGLPNEQFF. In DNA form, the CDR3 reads TGCAGTGCCTACGGTGCGGGCCTACCCAATGAGCAGTTCTTC.

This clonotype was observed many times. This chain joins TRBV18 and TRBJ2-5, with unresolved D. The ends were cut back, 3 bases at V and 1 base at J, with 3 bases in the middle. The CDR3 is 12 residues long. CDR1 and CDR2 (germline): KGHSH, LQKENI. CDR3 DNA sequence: TGTGCCAGCTCACCGGGCCAAGAGACCCAGTACTTC. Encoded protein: CASSPGQETQYF.

This CDR3 reads CASSFDRGGHEQFF. In nucleotides, the CDR3 is TGCGCCAGCAGCTTCGACAGGGGCGGGCATGAGCAGTTCTTC. The chain employs TRBV5-1 and TRBJ2-1; 8 bases align to TRBD1. V gave up 2 bases and J gave up 8 bases; unmatched junction bases: 6. Germline assignment: CDR1 SGHRS and CDR2 YFSETQ. The CDR3 is made up of 14 amino acids.